This is a list of T cell receptor beta chains from one sample in a study of shared clonotypes between healthy human individuals. Measured with immunoSEQ multiplex PCR; TCRdb has only the in-frame clones, and not every one. The sample carries about 1 million clones, around 76% recorded once. The sequenced material came from memory CD4+ T cells sorted from blood. These receptors were collected from a man aged 18 to 30 in good health. The CDR3 runs from the conserved cysteine through the conserved F or W. Fields, in order: J gene, clone size, V gene, D gene, CDR3 DNA, CDR3 protein. The D gene is left open where the match is weak. Clone size is given for some rows only: seen once, a few or many times, or a class if the clone is expanded.

j_gene: TRBJ2-3; abundance: NA; v_gene: TRBV27; d_gene: NA; CDR3nt: TGTGCCAGCACTTCTCACCAGGGCACAGATACGCAGTATTTT; CDR3aa: CASTSHQGTDTQYF
j_gene: TRBJ2-5; abundance: NA; v_gene: TRBV7-9; d_gene: NA; CDR3nt: TGTGCCAGCAGCTTAAGGGACCGCGAGGGGAGAGAGACCCAGTACTTC; CDR3aa: CASSLRDREGRETQYF
j_gene: TRBJ2-2; abundance: NA; v_gene: TRBV6-1; d_gene: TRBD1; CDR3nt: TGTGCCGGAAGGACAGGGGGCGTCGTTACCGGGGAGCTGTTTTTT; CDR3aa: CAGRTGGVVTGELFF
j_gene: TRBJ2-1; abundance: NA; v_gene: TRBV7-9; d_gene: NA; CDR3nt: TGTGCCAGCAGCTTAGATTTTAGCGGCAAATACAATGAGCAGTTCTTC; CDR3aa: CASSLDFSGKYNEQFF
j_gene: TRBJ2-5; abundance: NA; v_gene: TRBV18; d_gene: NA; CDR3nt: TGTGCCAGCTCCGCAACGGGAATCGAGACCCAGTACTTC; CDR3aa: CASSATGIETQYF
j_gene: TRBJ2-6; abundance: few; v_gene: TRBV19; d_gene: NA; CDR3nt: TGTGCCAGTAGTATGGCCAGGGGTAGCTCTGGGGCCAACGTCCTGACTTTC; CDR3aa: CASSMARGSSGANVLTF
j_gene: TRBJ2-5; abundance: NA; v_gene: TRBV4-1; d_gene: TRBD1; CDR3nt: TGCGCCAGCAGCCTTACAGGGGGCGCAGGTGGCCCCCAAGAGACCCAGTACTTC; CDR3aa: CASSLTGGAGGPQETQYF
j_gene: TRBJ2-2; abundance: few; v_gene: TRBV7-2; d_gene: TRBD2; CDR3nt: TGTGCCAGCAGGGGCAGCGGGGGAACGAACACCGGGGAGCTGTTTTTT; CDR3aa: CASRGSGGTNTGELFF
j_gene: TRBJ2-5; abundance: once; v_gene: TRBV27; d_gene: NA; CDR3nt: TGTGCCAGCAGTTCGGGACGGCAGCAAGAGACCCAGTACTTC; CDR3aa: CASSSGRQQETQYF
j_gene: TRBJ2-5; abundance: NA; v_gene: TRBV7-6; d_gene: TRBD1; CDR3nt: TGTGCCAGCAGAGGGACAGGGGGCGTAGAGACCCAGTACTTC; CDR3aa: CASRGTGGVETQYF
j_gene: TRBJ2-7; abundance: NA; v_gene: TRBV6-5; d_gene: TRBD2; CDR3nt: TGTGCCAGCAGTCCCAGCGGGGGGCGAGGCGAGCAGTACTTC; CDR3aa: CASSPSGGRGEQYF
j_gene: TRBJ2-6; abundance: NA; v_gene: TRBV13; d_gene: NA; CDR3nt: TGTGCCAGCAGCTTAGTACCGGTTTCTGGGGCCAACGTCCTGACTTTC; CDR3aa: CASSLVPVSGANVLTF
j_gene: TRBJ2-3; abundance: NA; v_gene: TRBV5-1; d_gene: TRBD1; CDR3nt: TGCGCCAGCAGCCCCCGACAGGGGGGCACAGATACGCAGTATTTT; CDR3aa: CASSPRQGGTDTQYF
j_gene: TRBJ2-4; abundance: once; v_gene: TRBV4-3; d_gene: NA; CDR3nt: TGCGCCAGCAGCCAAAAGATGGGTCCCCTAAACATTCAGTACTTC; CDR3aa: CASSQKMGPLNIQYF
j_gene: TRBJ1-1; abundance: NA; v_gene: TRBV18; d_gene: NA; CDR3nt: TGTGCCAGCTCACCCTCTCAGGTGACAAAAGGGACTGAAGCTTTCTTT; CDR3aa: CASSPSQVTKGTEAFF
j_gene: TRBJ1-2; abundance: NA; v_gene: TRBV18; d_gene: NA; CDR3nt: TGTGCCAGCTCACCGGGGCCGTCGGGAGGCTACACCTTC; CDR3aa: CASSPGPSGGYTF
j_gene: TRBJ1-2; abundance: few; v_gene: TRBV28; d_gene: NA; CDR3nt: TGTGCCAGCAGCCGAGGGACCGGGGCTAACTATGGCTACACCTTC; CDR3aa: CASSRGTGANYGYTF
j_gene: TRBJ2-1; abundance: once; v_gene: TRBV30; d_gene: NA; CDR3nt: TGTGCCTCCACCCTGATGGCCAATGAGCAGTTCTTC; CDR3aa: CASTLMANEQFF
j_gene: TRBJ2-7; abundance: few; v_gene: TRBV7-9; d_gene: NA; CDR3nt: TGTGCCAGCAGCTTAGGACGTAGCTACTCTGGAGAGCAGTACTTC; CDR3aa: CASSLGRSYSGEQYF
j_gene: TRBJ1-2; abundance: NA; v_gene: TRBV6-5; d_gene: TRBD1; CDR3nt: TGTGCCAGCAGCTACCGGGACAGGGGATGGGGCTACACCTTC; CDR3aa: CASSYRDRGWGYTF
j_gene: TRBJ2-6; abundance: NA; v_gene: TRBV10-3; d_gene: NA; CDR3nt: TGTGCCATCAGTGATTCACCGGGCAACGTCCTGACTTTC; CDR3aa: CAISDSPGNVLTF
j_gene: TRBJ1-1; abundance: NA; v_gene: TRBV7-9; d_gene: NA; CDR3nt: TGTGCCAGCAGCTTAGCGCGGGGGGTTTACACTGAAGCTTTCTTT; CDR3aa: CASSLARGVYTEAFF
j_gene: TRBJ2-7; abundance: NA; v_gene: TRBV27; d_gene: NA; CDR3nt: TGTGCCAGCAGTTTAGAGTTGAGACAAAGACACGAGCAGTACTTC; CDR3aa: CASSLELRQRHEQYF
j_gene: TRBJ1-2; abundance: once; v_gene: TRBV2; d_gene: NA; CDR3nt: TGTGCCAGCAGTGAAAGGGACAAAAGGGATGGGGGCTACACCTTC; CDR3aa: CASSERDKRDGGYTF
j_gene: TRBJ2-5; abundance: NA; v_gene: TRBV11-2; d_gene: TRBD1; CDR3nt: TGTGCCAGCCGACCCGACAGGGTAGGGACCCAGTACTTC; CDR3aa: CASRPDRVGTQYF
j_gene: TRBJ1-4; abundance: few; v_gene: TRBV30; d_gene: TRBD1; CDR3nt: TGTGCCTGGAAAAAGGACAGGGCTGGTTTAGAACTGTTTTTT; CDR3aa: CAWKKDRAGLELFF
j_gene: TRBJ2-4; abundance: NA; v_gene: TRBV5-8; d_gene: TRBD1; CDR3nt: TGTGCCAGCAGCTTGACAGGGGGCGGCAAAAACATTCAGTACTTC; CDR3aa: CASSLTGGGKNIQYF
j_gene: TRBJ1-1; abundance: NA; v_gene: TRBV12-5; d_gene: TRBD1; CDR3nt: TGTGCTAGCACTGGACAGGGACGAGAGAACACTGAAGCTTTCTTT; CDR3aa: CASTGQGRENTEAFF
j_gene: TRBJ2-7; abundance: NA; v_gene: TRBV30; d_gene: TRBD1; CDR3nt: TGTGCCTGGAGTAGTCCGGGACAGGCCTCCTACGAGCAGTACTTC; CDR3aa: CAWSSPGQASYEQYF
j_gene: TRBJ2-7; abundance: once; v_gene: TRBV10-3; d_gene: NA; CDR3nt: TGTGCCACCAGGAAGGAGGGTGACACCTACGAGCAGTACTTC; CDR3aa: CATRKEGDTYEQYF
j_gene: TRBJ1-1; abundance: NA; v_gene: TRBV7-9; d_gene: NA; CDR3nt: TGTGCCAGCAGCTTAGCTGGGACGAGAGGGGAAGCTTTCTTT; CDR3aa: CASSLAGTRGEAFF
j_gene: TRBJ2-1; abundance: NA; v_gene: TRBV25-1; d_gene: NA; CDR3nt: TGTGCCAGCACCTGGGCGGGGAGCTCCTACAATGAGCAGTTCTTC; CDR3aa: CASTWAGSSYNEQFF
j_gene: TRBJ2-1; abundance: NA; v_gene: TRBV7-2; d_gene: TRBD1; CDR3nt: TGTGCCAGCAGCTTCTTTCAGGGGGCTGCCTACAATGAGCAGTTCTTC; CDR3aa: CASSFFQGAAYNEQFF
j_gene: TRBJ2-1; abundance: NA; v_gene: TRBV6-6; d_gene: TRBD2; CDR3nt: TGTGCCAGCAGGGTAGCGGGAGGGCCCGGCGAGCAGTTCTTC; CDR3aa: CASRVAGGPGEQFF
j_gene: TRBJ2-7; abundance: few; v_gene: TRBV10-3; d_gene: NA; CDR3nt: TGTGCCATCAGAAACACTAGTGACGAGCAGTACTTC; CDR3aa: CAIRNTSDEQYF
j_gene: TRBJ2-5; abundance: NA; v_gene: TRBV10-3; d_gene: TRBD1; CDR3nt: TGTGCCATCAGTTCGGGACAGGCAGAGACCCAGTACTTC; CDR3aa: CAISSGQAETQYF
j_gene: TRBJ2-7; abundance: NA; v_gene: TRBV5-5; d_gene: TRBD2; CDR3nt: TGTGCCAGCAGCTTGGGACTAGCGGGAGAAATCTACGAGCAGTACTTC; CDR3aa: CASSLGLAGEIYEQYF
j_gene: TRBJ2-3; abundance: NA; v_gene: TRBV7-9; d_gene: NA; CDR3nt: TGTGCCAGCAGCTTAGTAGGCGGTTATACGCAGTATTTT; CDR3aa: CASSLVGGYTQYF
j_gene: TRBJ2-1; abundance: NA; v_gene: TRBV2; d_gene: NA; CDR3nt: TGTGCCAGCAGTGAACAGGCCCTTAGGGGTGAGCAGTTCTTC; CDR3aa: CASSEQALRGEQFF
j_gene: TRBJ2-4; abundance: NA; v_gene: TRBV6-1; d_gene: NA; CDR3nt: TGTGCCAGCAGTGAACTCCTGCAGGGTCCCCAGTACTTC; CDR3aa: CASSELLQGPQYF
j_gene: TRBJ1-6; abundance: NA; v_gene: TRBV6-6; d_gene: TRBD1; CDR3nt: TGTGCCAGCAGGGACGGGACAGGCTATAATTCACCCCTCCACTTT; CDR3aa: CASRDGTGYNSPLHF
j_gene: TRBJ1-2; abundance: NA; v_gene: TRBV10-3; d_gene: NA; CDR3nt: TGTGCCATCAGGCCTTGGGGAGGGGATAACTATGGCTACACCTTC; CDR3aa: CAIRPWGGDNYGYTF
j_gene: TRBJ2-2; abundance: few; v_gene: TRBV6-6; d_gene: TRBD1; CDR3nt: TGTGCCAGCAGTCGGACAGGGGGTCCAACCGGGGAGCTGTTTTTT; CDR3aa: CASSRTGGPTGELFF
j_gene: TRBJ1-2; abundance: NA; v_gene: TRBV5-6; d_gene: NA; CDR3nt: TGTGCCAGCAGCTTGGGACGGATTAACTATGGCTACACCTTC; CDR3aa: CASSLGRINYGYTF
j_gene: TRBJ2-7; abundance: once; v_gene: TRBV6-5; d_gene: NA; CDR3nt: TGTGCCAGCAGCCGTGACTTCTACGAGCAGTACTTC; CDR3aa: CASSRDFYEQYF
j_gene: TRBJ1-2; abundance: once; v_gene: TRBV29-1; d_gene: NA; CDR3nt: TGCAGCGTAGGACATGGCGATGGCTACACCTTC; CDR3aa: CSVGHGDGYTF
j_gene: TRBJ2-7; abundance: NA; v_gene: TRBV18; d_gene: NA; CDR3nt: TGTGCCAGCTCACCAGGAGGCGGGGTCGACGAGCAGTACTTC; CDR3aa: CASSPGGGVDEQYF
j_gene: TRBJ1-1; abundance: NA; v_gene: TRBV30; d_gene: TRBD1; CDR3nt: TGTGCCTGGAACCAGGGGGCGTCGAACACTGAAGCTTTCTTT; CDR3aa: CAWNQGASNTEAFF
j_gene: TRBJ1-3; abundance: NA; v_gene: TRBV11-2; d_gene: NA; CDR3nt: TGTGCCAGCAGCCCCAGAAGAAACTCTGGAAACACCATATATTTT; CDR3aa: CASSPRRNSGNTIYF
j_gene: TRBJ2-2; abundance: NA; v_gene: TRBV28; d_gene: NA; CDR3nt: TGTGCCAGCAGTTTTCCCAACACCGGGGAGCTGTTTTTT; CDR3aa: CASSFPNTGELFF
j_gene: TRBJ2-2; abundance: NA; v_gene: TRBV6-1; d_gene: NA; CDR3nt: TGTGCCAGCATTTTTACGGGACGTACCGGGGAGCTGTTTTTT; CDR3aa: CASIFTGRTGELFF
j_gene: TRBJ1-2; abundance: NA; v_gene: TRBV11-2; d_gene: NA; CDR3nt: TGTGCCAGCAGCTTAGAGCCCCGGCAGGGCGGTGGCTACACCTTC; CDR3aa: CASSLEPRQGGGYTF
j_gene: TRBJ2-7; abundance: NA; v_gene: TRBV5-1; d_gene: NA; CDR3nt: TGCGCCAGCAGCTTGGCCCACGGAACCTACGAGCAGTACTTC; CDR3aa: CASSLAHGTYEQYF
j_gene: TRBJ2-5; abundance: NA; v_gene: TRBV28; d_gene: TRBD2; CDR3nt: TGTGCCAGCACCAAAGGGTGGACTAGCGGGGGCGTTCAGGAGACCCAGTACTTC; CDR3aa: CASTKGWTSGGVQETQYF
j_gene: TRBJ2-3; abundance: once; v_gene: TRBV23-1; d_gene: TRBD1; CDR3nt: TGCGCCAGCAGCTCGGGCCAGGGGGAAGAAGCTAGCACAGATACGCAGTATTTT; CDR3aa: CASSSGQGEEASTDTQYF